The 31 T cell receptor beta chains below all came from one sample that was sequenced in a study of blood T cell repertoires in COVID-19. Data came from immunoSEQ multiplex PCR; TCRdb stores just in-frame clones and leaves some out. This sample carries about 270,000 clones, approximately 85% of them seen once, and the ten largest clones take 1%. The specimen was PBMCs or T cells enriched from blood (not recorded which). The receptor set was obtained from a woman between 25 and 40 years old who had recovered from COVID-19.

The J gene is TRBJ1-2, the V gene TRBV28; tentative D call: TRBD1 (6 bases). Germline CDR1 and CDR2: MDHEN and SYDVKM. Trimming stripped 8 bases from V and 3 bases from J, with 22 bases between. This CDR3 region has 16 residues. This CDR3 is CASSASMTGLYYGYTF. For the CDR3, the DNA is TGTGCCAGCTCCGCCTCTATGACAGGACTGTACTATGGCTACACCTTC.

The V gene is TRBV4-1, the J gene TRBJ1-1, with D hard to call. Germline CDR1 reads MGHRA; CDR2 reads YSYEKL. With 0 bases removed from V and 1 base from J, the gap between germline ends came to 15 bases. CDR3 length: 17 residues. The CDR3 loop is CASSQDPGPGWNTEAFF. The CDR3 nucleotides are TGCGCCAGCAGCCAAGATCCGGGCCCGGGGTGGAACACTGAAGCTTTCTTT.

V and J are TRBV30 and TRBJ1-6, with D perhaps TRBD1 (6 bases). The CDR3 covers 13 residues. V lost 4 bases and J 7 bases, leaving 11 bases between the germline ends. Germline loops: CDR1 GTSNPN, CDR2 SVGIG (reference sequence). The CDR3 DNA sequence: TGTGCCTGGACACCCACAGGGAATTCACCCCTCCACTTT. Its translation: CAWTPTGNSPLHF.

The rearrangement uses TRBV4-1 and TRBJ1-2; D may be TRBD1 (5 bases). The germline gives CDR1 MGHRA, CDR2 YSYEKL. This CDR3 has 17 residues. V lost 4 bases and J 3 bases, leaving 21 bases between the germline ends. DNA for the CDR3: TGCGCCAGCAGCCCCGAAATAAATCGACAGTTCGACTATGGCTACACCTTC. Protein sequence: CASSPEINRQFDYGYTF.

This clone appeared a few times. The V gene is TRBV10-2, the J gene TRBJ1-2; 8 bases map to TRBD1. The CDR3 is made up of 20 amino acids. CDR1 is WSHSY and CDR2 is SAAADI in the germline V gene. V lost 6 bases and J lost 7; bases outside the gene matches: 28. CDR3 bases: TGCGCCAGCAGCCGATCAAGGACGGGACCCTTGGGACAGGCAGTGGGTGGCTACACCTTC. Encoded protein: CASSRSRTGPLGQAVGGYTF.

V and J are TRBV6-5 and TRBJ1-2; no definite D call. The germline gives CDR1 MNHEY, CDR2 SVGAGI. The CDR3 has 12 amino acids. Trimming took off 7 bases at V and 8 bases at J, with 14 bases between the two ends. The CDR3 DNA sequence: TGTGCCAGCACCAAATGGAGCTCAGGCTACACCTTC. This sequence encodes CASTKWSSGYTF.

The chain carries TRBV5-1 and TRBJ2-3; maybe TRBD2 (6 bases). The CDR3 runs 15 residues. Germline loops: CDR1 SGHRS, CDR2 YFSETQ. Trimming took off 7 bases at V and 0 bases at J, with 15 bases between the two ends. DNA of the CDR3: TGCGCCAGCTTTTTCGCCGGGGGAAGCACAGATACGCAGTATTTT. Residues: CASFFAGGSTDTQYF.

This rearrangement joins TRBV4-1 to TRBJ2-3; D gene uncertain. Germline V gene data show CDR1 as MGHRA and CDR2 as YSYEKL. V was cut by 3 bases and J by 2 bases, with 3 bases left in between. This CDR3 region has 12 residues. The CDR3 sequence: CASSHFTDTQYF. The CDR3 region has the DNA TGCGCCAGCAGCCACTTCACAGATACGCAGTATTTT.

The chain employs TRBV9 and TRBJ2-7; the match to TRBD2 covers 9 bases. V dropped 7 bases and J dropped 2; count of bases not matched to a gene: 19. Germline lookup yields CDR1 SGDLS and CDR2 YYNGEE. The CDR3 contains 18 residues. The CDR3 reads CASPLRRRGGLRTYEQYF. CDR3 nucleotide sequence: TGTGCCAGCCCGCTGCGAAGGCGGGGGGGCCTAAGGACCTACGAGCAGTACTTC. The complete variable domain, with remaining parts taken from reference TRBV9 and TRBJ2-7, reads DSGVTQTPKHLITATGQRVTLRCSPRSGDLSVYWYQQSLDQGLQFLIQYYNGEERAKGNILERFSAQQFPDLHSELNLSSLELGDSALYFCASPLRRRGGLRTYEQYFGPGTRLTVT.

This clone was seen just once. The V gene is TRBV2, the J gene TRBJ1-5; D may be TRBD1 (6 bases). Trimming shortened V by 6 bases and J by 5 bases, and 14 bases separated the two germline ends. The germline V gene has CDR1 SNHLY and CDR2 FYNNEI. The CDR3 runs to 14 residues. CDR3 coding DNA: TGTGCCAGCAGGGAGACAGGAGGCGATCAGCCCCAGCATTTT. Translated, it gives CASRETGGDQPQHF.

The chain joins TRBV6-5 to TRBJ2-3, with 7 bases fitting TRBD2. Looked up from germline, CDR1 is MNHEY and CDR2 is SVGAGI. J gave up 5 bases and V 4 bases, and 9 bases lay outside the gene matches. This CDR3 has 15 amino acids. This CDR3 reads CASSLWRERVDTQYF. The CDR3 DNA is TGTGCCAGCAGTTTGTGGCGGGAGCGAGTAGATACGCAGTATTTT.

The V gene is TRBV11-3, the J gene TRBJ2-5; 8 nucleotides match TRBD2. The CDR3 spans 14 residues. J lost 3 bases, V lost 4 bases, and 4 bases had no gene match. Germline V CDR1 and CDR2: SGHNT, YENEEA. CDR3 residues: CASSSLLAEETQYF. In DNA form, the CDR3 reads TGTGCCAGCAGCTCCCTACTAGCGGAAGAGACCCAGTACTTC.

The rearrangement uses TRBV7-3 and TRBJ1-1; perhaps TRBD1 as D (6 bases). Germline loops: CDR1 SGHTA, CDR2 FQGTGA. This CDR3 has 15 amino acids. V was shortened by 2 bases and J by 2 bases, with 12 bases between the two germline ends. The CDR3 sequence is CASSLGRTANTEAFF. The CDR3 coding sequence is TGTGCCAGCAGCTTAGGAAGGACAGCTAACACTGAAGCTTTCTTT.

This chain joins TRBV7-8 and TRBJ2-1, with 7 bases identical to TRBD2. The V gene end was trimmed by 5 bases and the J gene end by 6 bases; junction bases not matched to a gene: 10. Germline V gene sequence: CDR1 SGHVS, CDR2 FQNEAQ. This CDR3 contains 15 residues. The DNA of the CDR3 is TGTGCCAGCAGCACTCTTGAGACTAGCCTCAATGAGCAGTTCTTC. Amino acids: CASSTLETSLNEQFF.

CDR3 amino acids: CASSIRQGATNEKLFF. Here the CDR3 DNA reads TGTGCCAGTAGTATTCGACAGGGGGCAACTAATGAAAAACTGTTTTTT. V usage is TRBV19 and J usage is TRBJ1-4, with TRBD1 matching over 9 bases. V was clipped by 3 bases and J by 0 bases; unmatched bases: 2. The CDR3 length is 16 residues. Per the germline V gene, CDR1 is LNHDA and CDR2 is SQIVND (reference sequence).

This chain uses TRBV18 with TRBJ2-5, with unresolved D. This CDR3 contains 11 residues. The germline gives CDR1 KGHSH, CDR2 LQKENI. Between the trimmed V and J ends, which lost 3 bases and 5 bases, there was a span of 4 bases. The CDR3: CASSPQETQYF. CDR3 nucleotide sequence: TGTGCCAGCTCACCTCAGGAGACCCAGTACTTC. The full variable domain, with the rest looked up from reference TRBV18 and TRBJ2-5, is NAGVMQNPRHLVRRRGQEARLRCSPMKGHSHVYWYRQLPEEGLKFMVYLQKENIIDESGMPKERFSAEFPKEGPSILRIQQVVRGDSAAYFCASSPQETQYFGPGTRLLVL.

This chain uses TRBV6-5 with TRBJ1-4; a weak D match, TRBD1 (6 bases). Germline V gives CDR1 MNHEY, CDR2 SVGAGI. The CDR3 runs to 15 residues. V was cut by 6 bases and J by 6 bases, with 17 bases left in between. The CDR3 protein is CASRQWGGQDEKLFF. For the CDR3, the DNA is TGTGCCAGCAGACAATGGGGGGGGCAGGATGAAAAACTGTTTTTT.

This chain uses TRBV4-1 with TRBJ2-7, with 8 bases that match TRBD2. The CDR3 runs 15 residues. The junction had 6 bases not matched to a gene; V was cut back by 4 bases and J by 1 base. Germline V gives CDR1 MGHRA, CDR2 YSYEKL. CDR3 coding DNA: TGCGCCAGCAGCCTATCTAGCGGGTCATCCTACGAGCAGTACTTC. It codes for CASSLSSGSSYEQYF.

The sample holds one count of this clone. V and J are TRBV14 and TRBJ1-2; D remains unclear. The V and J ends lost 2 bases and 7 bases respectively, with 8 bases between them. Germline V gives CDR1 SGHDN, CDR2 FVKESK. The CDR3 has 12 residues. The CDR3 here is CASSQFAGGYTF. In DNA, the CDR3 is TGTGCCAGCAGCCAATTTGCGGGTGGCTACACCTTC. The full variable domain, in which reference TRBV14 and TRBJ1-2 provide the parts outside the CDR3, is EAGVTQFPSHSVIEKGQTVTLRCDPISGHDNLYWYRRVMGKEIKFLLHFVKESKQDESGMPNNRFLAERTGGTYSTLKVQPAELEDSGVYFCASSQFAGGYTFGSGTRLTVV.

This clone was seen once. This chain joins TRBV28 and TRBJ2-3, with TRBD2 matching 9 bases. Germline trimming cut 11 bases from V and 1 base from J; bases unmatched to any gene: 10. The length of the CDR3 is 15 residues. CDR1 MDHEN and CDR2 SYDVKM come from the germline V gene. The CDR3 nucleotides are TGTGCCGGTTCCAAGCGGGGGGCAGGCACAGATACGCAGTATTTT. Translation: CAGSKRGAGTDTQYF.

The chain recombines TRBV28 with TRBJ2-7, with 10 bases fitting TRBD1. With V trimmed by 7 bases and J by 4 bases, 7 bases remained unmatched. The germline V gene encodes CDR1 MDHEN and CDR2 SYDVKM. The CDR3 covers 14 residues. CDR3 protein: CASNPDRGLYEQYF. The CDR3 DNA reads TGTGCCAGCAACCCCGACAGGGGGCTGTACGAGCAGTACTTC.

The chain combines TRBV10-3 with TRBJ1-2, with 7 bases lining up with TRBD1. The CDR3 has 14 amino acids. The J segment lost 8 bases and the V segment lost 3 bases, leaving 9 bases of the junction unmatched. The germline V gene has CDR1 ENHRY and CDR2 SYGVKD. Here the CDR3 reads CAISERQGPGGYTF. CDR3 in DNA: TGTGCCATCAGTGAACGACAGGGCCCCGGGGGCTACACCTTC.

The chain has TRBV12-3 or TRBV12-4 and TRBJ1-2, with D possibly matching TRBD1 (5 bases). Trimming pared 5 bases from V and 8 bases from J, leaving 15 bases between. The CDR3 extends over 13 amino acids. Written as DNA, the CDR3 is TGTGCCAGCAGTCCGGGGGGGTCAATCGGCTACACCTTC. This gives the protein CASSPGGSIGYTF.

This clone has at least ten counts. The rearrangement uses TRBV13 and TRBJ2-1; 7 bases fit TRBD2. Germline CDR1 PRHDT, CDR2 FYEKMQ (reference sequence). This CDR3 is 14 amino acids long. V shed 2 bases and J 6 bases; nucleotides not matched to a gene: 4. CDR3 DNA sequence: TGTGCCAGCAGCTTAAGGACTAGGGGCAATGAGCAGTTCTTC. Amino acids: CASSLRTRGNEQFF.

J is TRBJ2-5 and V is TRBV11-3; 14 nucleotides line up with TRBD2. The CDR3 covers 17 residues. Germline V gene data show CDR1 as SGHNT and CDR2 as YENEEA. V was pared by 0 bases and J by 4 bases, with 4 bases of the junction left unmatched. CDR3 region: CASSLDRGTSGRETQYF. The CDR3, as DNA: TGTGCCAGCAGCTTAGATCGGGGGACTAGCGGGAGAGAGACCCAGTACTTC.

V and J are TRBV12-3 or TRBV12-4 and TRBJ1-1; D is ambiguous. Between the trimmed V and J ends, which lost 6 bases and 1 base, there was a span of 6 bases. The CDR3 runs 12 residues. The CDR3 sequence is CASRVGNTEAFF. The CDR3, as DNA: TGTGCCAGCAGGGTCGGGAACACTGAAGCTTTCTTT.

This clone was seen at least ten times. The V and J genes are TRBV4-1 and TRBJ1-4; D unclear. V lost 0 bases, J lost 10 bases, and 3 bases lay in between. CDR1 is MGHRA, CDR2 YSYEKL, per germline. The CDR3 runs 11 residues. The CDR3 coding sequence is TGCGCCAGCAGCCAAGATCTAAAACTGTTTTTT. Protein product: CASSQDLKLFF.

As for this clone: Germline is not matched at one junction end, which may reflect a read error. This sequence joins TRBV3-1 (or the pseudogene TRBV3-2) and TRBJ1-5; a possible D gene is TRBD1 (5 bases). There are 15 residues in the CDR3. Germline CDR1 LGHDT, CDR2 YNNKEL (reference sequence). The CDR3 is CASSQGGTLDQPQHF. The CDR3 region has the DNA TGTGCCAGCAGTCAAGGAGGGACTCTGGATCAGCCCCAGCATTTT.

J is TRBJ1-2 and V is TRBV27; 7 nucleotides match TRBD1. V was pared by 8 bases and J by 7 bases, with 4 bases of the junction left unmatched. This CDR3 spans 11 amino acids. In germline, CDR1 is MNHEY, CDR2 SMNVEV (reference sequence). CDR3 bases: TGTGCCAGCTCGACAGGGAGTGGCTACACCTTC. Amino acid sequence: CASSTGSGYTF.

The J gene is TRBJ1-1, the V gene TRBV5-1; D is ambiguous. Germline V gene lookup returns CDR1 SGHRS and CDR2 YFSETQ. V lost 0 bases to trimming and J lost 1 base, with 10 bases between them. The CDR3 sequence is 15 residues long. CDR3 amino acids: CASSLGAEWNTEAFF. In DNA, the CDR3 is TGCGCCAGCAGCTTGGGGGCAGAATGGAACACTGAAGCTTTCTTT.

The V gene is TRBV28, the J gene TRBJ2-7; D is undetermined. Germline V gene lookup returns CDR1 MDHEN and CDR2 SYDVKM. The CDR3 is made up of 12 amino acids. The V end was cut by 5 bases, the J end by 3 bases, with 8 bases between. The CDR3 nucleotides are TGTGCCAGCAGTGACTTATTCTACGAGCAGTACTTC. Protein: CASSDLFYEQYF.